This T cell receptor beta chain derives from a study of blood T cell repertoires in COVID-19. The CDR3 runs to 13 residues. V was pared by 5 bases and J by 2 bases, with 10 bases between. CDR1 is SGDLS and CDR2 is YYNGEE in the germline V gene. Per the study methods: Nucleated cell counts were estimated from reference gene primer amplification. The assay was immunoSEQ multiplex PCR, and TCRdb's table has in-frame clones only and misses some. V, J and clone size were drawn from that table, and D and trimming were deduced from the DNA. The repertoire includes about 330,000 clones, approximately 88% of them detected once, and around 4.6% sits in the top ten. Recovered Cohort 3 donors showed two negative PCRs, clearance, or symptom resolution.

The chain joins TRBV9 to TRBJ1-1; D not resolved. The sequenced sample consisted of PBMCs or T cells enriched from blood (not recorded which). This clonotype was obtained from a man younger than 40 who had recovered from COVID-19. The CDR3 region has the DNA TGTGCCAGCAGGGGCCAGAGAAACACTGAAGCTTTCTTT. Encoded protein: CASRGQRNTEAFF.